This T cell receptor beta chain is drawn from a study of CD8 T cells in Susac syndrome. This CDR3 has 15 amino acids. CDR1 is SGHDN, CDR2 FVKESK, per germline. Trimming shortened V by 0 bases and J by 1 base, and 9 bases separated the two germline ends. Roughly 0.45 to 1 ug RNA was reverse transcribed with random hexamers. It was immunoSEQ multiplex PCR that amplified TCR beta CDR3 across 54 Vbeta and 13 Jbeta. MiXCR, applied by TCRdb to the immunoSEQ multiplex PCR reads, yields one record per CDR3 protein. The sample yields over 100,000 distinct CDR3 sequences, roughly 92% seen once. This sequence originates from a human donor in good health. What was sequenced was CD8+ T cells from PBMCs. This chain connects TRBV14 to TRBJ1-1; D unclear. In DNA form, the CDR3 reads TGTGCCAGCAGCCAAGATGGCGGATGGAACACTGAAGCTTTCTTT. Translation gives CASSQDGGWNTEAFF.